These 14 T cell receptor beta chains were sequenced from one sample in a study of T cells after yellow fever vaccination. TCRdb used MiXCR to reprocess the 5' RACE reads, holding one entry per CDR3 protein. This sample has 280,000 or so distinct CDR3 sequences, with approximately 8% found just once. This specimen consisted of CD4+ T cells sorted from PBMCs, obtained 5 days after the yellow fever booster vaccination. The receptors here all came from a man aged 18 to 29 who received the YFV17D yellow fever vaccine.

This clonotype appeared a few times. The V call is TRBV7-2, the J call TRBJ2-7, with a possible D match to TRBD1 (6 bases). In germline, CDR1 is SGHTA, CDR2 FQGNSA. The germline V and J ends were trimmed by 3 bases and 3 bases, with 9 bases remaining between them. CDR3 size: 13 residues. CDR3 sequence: CASSFDRLYEQYF. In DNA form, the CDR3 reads TGTGCCAGCAGCTTCGACAGGCTCTACGAGCAGTACTTC.

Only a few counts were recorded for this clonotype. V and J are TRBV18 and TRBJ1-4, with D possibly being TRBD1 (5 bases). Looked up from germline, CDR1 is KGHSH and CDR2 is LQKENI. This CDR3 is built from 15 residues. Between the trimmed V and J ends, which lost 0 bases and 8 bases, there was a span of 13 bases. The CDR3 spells CASSPPEGRGEKLFF. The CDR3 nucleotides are TGTGCCAGCTCACCACCGGAGGGGAGAGGAGAAAAACTGTTTTTT.

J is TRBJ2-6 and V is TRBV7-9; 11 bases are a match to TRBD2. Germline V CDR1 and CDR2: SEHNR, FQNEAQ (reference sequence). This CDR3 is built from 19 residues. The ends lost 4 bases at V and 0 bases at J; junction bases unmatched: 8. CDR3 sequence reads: CASSSPSGGPSSGANVLTF. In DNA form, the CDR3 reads TGTGCCAGCAGCTCACCTAGCGGGGGGCCCTCCTCTGGGGCCAACGTCCTGACTTTC.

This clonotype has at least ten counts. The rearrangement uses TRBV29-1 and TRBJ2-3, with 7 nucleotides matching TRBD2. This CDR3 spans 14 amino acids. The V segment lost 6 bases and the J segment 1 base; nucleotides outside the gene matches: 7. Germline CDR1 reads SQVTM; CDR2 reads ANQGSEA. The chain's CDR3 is CSVRGGGGTDTQYF. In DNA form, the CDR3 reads TGCAGCGTCCGGGGCGGGGGAGGCACAGATACGCAGTATTTT.

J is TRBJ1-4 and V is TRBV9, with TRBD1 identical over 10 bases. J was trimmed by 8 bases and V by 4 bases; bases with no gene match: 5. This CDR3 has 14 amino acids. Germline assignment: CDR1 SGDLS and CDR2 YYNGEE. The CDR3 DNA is TGTGCCAGCAGCTTAGGGACAGGGGCAGAAAAACTGTTTTTT. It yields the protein CASSLGTGAEKLFF.

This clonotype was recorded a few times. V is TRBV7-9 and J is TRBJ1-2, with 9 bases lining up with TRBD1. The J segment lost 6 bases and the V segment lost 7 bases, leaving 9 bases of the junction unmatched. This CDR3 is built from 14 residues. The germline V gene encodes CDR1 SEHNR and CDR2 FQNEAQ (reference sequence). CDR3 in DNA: TGTGCCAGCACCCACTGGGACAGGGCAAATGGCTACACCTTC. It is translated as CASTHWDRANGYTF.

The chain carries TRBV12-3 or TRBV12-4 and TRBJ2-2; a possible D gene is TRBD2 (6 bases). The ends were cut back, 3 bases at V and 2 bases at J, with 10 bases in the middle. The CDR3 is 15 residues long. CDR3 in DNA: TGTGCCAGCAGTTTTTCGACTAGTAACACCGGGGAGCTGTTTTTT. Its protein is CASSFSTSNTGELFF.

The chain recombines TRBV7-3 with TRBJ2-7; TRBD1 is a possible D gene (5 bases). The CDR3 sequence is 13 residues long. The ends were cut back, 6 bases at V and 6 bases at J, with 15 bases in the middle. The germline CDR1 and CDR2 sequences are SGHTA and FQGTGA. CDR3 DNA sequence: TGTGCCAGCAGTTTAGGACAAGTCGGCGAGCAGTACTTC. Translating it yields CASSLGQVGEQYF.

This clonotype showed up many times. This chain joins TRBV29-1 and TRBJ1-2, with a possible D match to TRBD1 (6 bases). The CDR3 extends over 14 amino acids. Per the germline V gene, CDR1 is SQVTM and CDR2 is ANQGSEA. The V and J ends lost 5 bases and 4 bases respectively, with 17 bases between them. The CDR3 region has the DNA TGCAGCGTTTCCGACAGCCAGGGGCTCTATGGCTACACCTTC. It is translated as CSVSDSQGLYGYTF.

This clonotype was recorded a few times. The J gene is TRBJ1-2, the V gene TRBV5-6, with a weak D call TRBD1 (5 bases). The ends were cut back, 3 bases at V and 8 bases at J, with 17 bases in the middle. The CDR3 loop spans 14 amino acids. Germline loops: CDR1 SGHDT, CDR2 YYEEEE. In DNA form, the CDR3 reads TGTGCCAGCAGCTCGACAGAGATTTACCCCGGCTACACCTTC. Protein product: CASSSTEIYPGYTF.

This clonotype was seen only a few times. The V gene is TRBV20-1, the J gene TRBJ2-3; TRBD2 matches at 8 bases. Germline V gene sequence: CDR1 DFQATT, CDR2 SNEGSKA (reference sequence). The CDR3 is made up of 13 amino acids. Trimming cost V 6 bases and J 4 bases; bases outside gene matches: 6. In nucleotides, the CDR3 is TGCAGTGCCCCAGCGGGGGTCTCAGATACGCAGTATTTT. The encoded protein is CSAPAGVSDTQYF.

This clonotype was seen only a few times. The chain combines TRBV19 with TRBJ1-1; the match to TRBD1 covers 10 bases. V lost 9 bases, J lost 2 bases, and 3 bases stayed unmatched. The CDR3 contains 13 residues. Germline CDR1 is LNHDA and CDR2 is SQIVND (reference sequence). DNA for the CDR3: TGTGCCAGCCGGGACAGGGGAAACACTGAAGCTTTCTTT. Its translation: CASRDRGNTEAFF.

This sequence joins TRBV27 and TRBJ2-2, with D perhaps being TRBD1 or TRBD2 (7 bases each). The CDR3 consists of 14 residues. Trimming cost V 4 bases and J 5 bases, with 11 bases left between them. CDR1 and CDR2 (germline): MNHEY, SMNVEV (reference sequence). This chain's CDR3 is CASSSQGGTGELFF. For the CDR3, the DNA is TGTGCCAGCAGTTCGCAGGGGGGGACCGGGGAGCTGTTTTTT.

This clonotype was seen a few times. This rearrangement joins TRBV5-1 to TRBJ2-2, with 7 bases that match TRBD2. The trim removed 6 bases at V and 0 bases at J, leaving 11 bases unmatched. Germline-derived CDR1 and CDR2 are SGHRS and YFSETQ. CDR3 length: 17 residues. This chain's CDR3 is CASTLVVAGANTGELFF. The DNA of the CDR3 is TGCGCCAGCACCCTGGTGGTAGCGGGCGCGAACACCGGGGAGCTGTTTTTT.